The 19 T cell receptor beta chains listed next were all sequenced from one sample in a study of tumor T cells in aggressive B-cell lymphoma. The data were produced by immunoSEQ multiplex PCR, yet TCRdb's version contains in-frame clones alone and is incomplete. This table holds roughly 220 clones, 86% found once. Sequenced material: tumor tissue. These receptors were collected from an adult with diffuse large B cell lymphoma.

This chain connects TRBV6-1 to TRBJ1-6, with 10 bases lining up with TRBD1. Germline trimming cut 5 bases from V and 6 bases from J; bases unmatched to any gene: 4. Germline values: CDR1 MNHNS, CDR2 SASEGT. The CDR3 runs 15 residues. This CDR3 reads CASSPWTGGNSPLHF. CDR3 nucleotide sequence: TGTGCCAGCAGTCCCTGGACAGGGGGTAATTCACCCCTCCACTTT.

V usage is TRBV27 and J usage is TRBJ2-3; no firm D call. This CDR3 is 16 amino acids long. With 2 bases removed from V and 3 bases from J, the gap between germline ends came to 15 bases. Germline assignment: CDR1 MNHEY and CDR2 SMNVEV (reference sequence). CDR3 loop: CASSLRSLLPTDTQYF. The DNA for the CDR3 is TGTGCCAGCAGTTTACGTAGTCTTCTCCCTACAGATACGCAGTATTTT.

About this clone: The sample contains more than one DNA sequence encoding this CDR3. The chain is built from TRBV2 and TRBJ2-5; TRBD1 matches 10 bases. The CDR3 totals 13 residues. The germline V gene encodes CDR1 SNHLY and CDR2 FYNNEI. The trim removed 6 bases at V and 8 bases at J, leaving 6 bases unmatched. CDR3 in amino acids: CASRRQGAETQYF. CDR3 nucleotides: TGTGCCAGCAGACGACAGGGGGCGGAAACCCAGTACTTC.

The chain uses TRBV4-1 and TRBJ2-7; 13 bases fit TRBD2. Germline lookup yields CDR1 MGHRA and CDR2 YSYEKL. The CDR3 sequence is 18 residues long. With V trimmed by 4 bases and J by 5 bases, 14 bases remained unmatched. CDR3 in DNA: TGCGCCAGCAGCCCATTATCCGGGACTAGCGGGATGGTCCACGAGCAGTACTTC. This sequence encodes CASSPLSGTSGMVHEQYF.

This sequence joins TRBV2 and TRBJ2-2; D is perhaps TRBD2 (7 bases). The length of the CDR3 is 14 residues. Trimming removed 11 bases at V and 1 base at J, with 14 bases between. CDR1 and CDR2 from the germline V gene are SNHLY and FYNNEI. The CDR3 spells CACEGGENTGELFF. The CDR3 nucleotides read TGTGCCTGCGAGGGGGGGGAGAACACCGGGGAGCTGTTTTTT.

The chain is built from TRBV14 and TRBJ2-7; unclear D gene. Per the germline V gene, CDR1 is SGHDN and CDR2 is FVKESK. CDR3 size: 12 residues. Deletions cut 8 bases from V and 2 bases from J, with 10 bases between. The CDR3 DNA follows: TGTGCCAGCTCGAGGCAAGCCTACGAGCAGTACTTC. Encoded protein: CASSRQAYEQYF.

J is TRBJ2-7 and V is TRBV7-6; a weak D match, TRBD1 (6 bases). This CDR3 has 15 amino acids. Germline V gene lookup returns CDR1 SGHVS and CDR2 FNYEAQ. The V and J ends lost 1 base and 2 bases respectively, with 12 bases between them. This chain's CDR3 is CASSLVAGATYEQYF. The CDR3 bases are TGTGCCAGCAGCTTAGTAGCAGGGGCGACCTACGAGCAGTACTTC.

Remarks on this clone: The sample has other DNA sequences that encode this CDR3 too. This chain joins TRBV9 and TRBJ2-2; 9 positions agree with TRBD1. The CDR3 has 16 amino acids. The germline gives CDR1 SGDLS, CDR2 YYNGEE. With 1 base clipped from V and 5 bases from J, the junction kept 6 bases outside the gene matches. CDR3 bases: TGTGCCAGCAGCGTAACCGGGACAGGGAAAACCGGGGAGCTGTTTTTT. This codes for CASSVTGTGKTGELFF.

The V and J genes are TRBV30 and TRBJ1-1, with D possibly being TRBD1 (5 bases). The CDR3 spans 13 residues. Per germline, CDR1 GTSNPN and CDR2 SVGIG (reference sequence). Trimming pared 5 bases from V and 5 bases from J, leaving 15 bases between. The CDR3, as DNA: TGTGCCTGGCAAGACCAGGGTATAACTGAAGCTTTCTTT. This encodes CAWQDQGITEAFF.

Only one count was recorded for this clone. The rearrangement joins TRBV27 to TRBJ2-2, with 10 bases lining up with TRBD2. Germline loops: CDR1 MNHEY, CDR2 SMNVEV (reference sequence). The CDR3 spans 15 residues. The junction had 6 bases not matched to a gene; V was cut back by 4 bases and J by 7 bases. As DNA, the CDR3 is TGTGCCAGCAGTTCAGCGGGAGGGCCTGGCGGGGAGCTGTTTTTT. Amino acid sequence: CASSSAGGPGGELFF.

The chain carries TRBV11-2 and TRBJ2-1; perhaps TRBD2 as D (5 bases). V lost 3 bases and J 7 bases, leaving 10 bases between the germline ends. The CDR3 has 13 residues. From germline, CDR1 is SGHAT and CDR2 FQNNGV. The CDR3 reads CASSLTRANEQFF. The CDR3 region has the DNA TGTGCCAGCAGCTTGACGCGGGCTAATGAGCAGTTCTTC. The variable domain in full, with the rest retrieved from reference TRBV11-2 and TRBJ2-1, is EAGVAQSPRYKIIEKRQSVAFWCNPISGHATLYWYQQILGQGPKLLIQFQNNGVVDDSQLPKDRFSAERLKGVDSTLKIQPAKLEDSAVYLCASSLTRANEQFFGPGTRLTVL.

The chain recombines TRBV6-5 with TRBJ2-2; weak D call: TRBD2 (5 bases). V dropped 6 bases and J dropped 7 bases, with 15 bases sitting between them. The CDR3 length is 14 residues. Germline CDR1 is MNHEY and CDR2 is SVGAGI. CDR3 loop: CASRLDGVVGELFF. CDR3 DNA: TGTGCCAGCAGATTGGACGGGGTGGTCGGGGAGCTGTTTTTT.

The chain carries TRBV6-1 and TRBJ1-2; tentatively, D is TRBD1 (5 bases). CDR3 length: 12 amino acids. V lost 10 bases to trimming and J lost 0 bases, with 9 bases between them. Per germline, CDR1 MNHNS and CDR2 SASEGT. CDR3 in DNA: TGTGCCATCAGGGCGGCTAACTATGGCTACACCTTC. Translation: CAIRAANYGYTF.

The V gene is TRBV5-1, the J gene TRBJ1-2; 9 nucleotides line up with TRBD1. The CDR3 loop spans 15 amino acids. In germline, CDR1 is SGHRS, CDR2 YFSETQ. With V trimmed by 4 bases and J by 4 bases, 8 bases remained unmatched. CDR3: CASSVAGQGVYGYTF. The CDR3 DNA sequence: TGCGCCAGCAGCGTAGCGGGACAGGGTGTCTATGGCTACACCTTC.

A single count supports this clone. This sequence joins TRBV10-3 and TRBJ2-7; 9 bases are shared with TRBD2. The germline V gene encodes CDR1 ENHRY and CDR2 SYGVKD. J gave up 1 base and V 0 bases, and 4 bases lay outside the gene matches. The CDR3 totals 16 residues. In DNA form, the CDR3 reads TGTGCCATCAGTGAGTCGCGGGGGGGCGATTCCTACGAGCAGTACTTC. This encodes CAISESRGGDSYEQYF.

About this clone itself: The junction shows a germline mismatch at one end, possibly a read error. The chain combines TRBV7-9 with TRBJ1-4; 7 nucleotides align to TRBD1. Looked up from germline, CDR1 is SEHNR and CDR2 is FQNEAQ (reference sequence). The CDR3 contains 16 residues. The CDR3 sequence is CAGSSDRRIGNEKLFF. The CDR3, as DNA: TGTGCCGGCAGCTCGGACAGGAGGATCGGTAATGAAAAACTGTTTTTT.

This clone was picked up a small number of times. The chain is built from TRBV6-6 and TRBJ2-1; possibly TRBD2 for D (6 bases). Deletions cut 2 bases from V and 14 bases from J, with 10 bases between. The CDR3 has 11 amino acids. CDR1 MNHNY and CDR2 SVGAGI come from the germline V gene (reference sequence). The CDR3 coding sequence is TGTGCCAGCAGTTACGGGGGGTTTGAGTTCTTC. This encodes CASSYGGFEFF.

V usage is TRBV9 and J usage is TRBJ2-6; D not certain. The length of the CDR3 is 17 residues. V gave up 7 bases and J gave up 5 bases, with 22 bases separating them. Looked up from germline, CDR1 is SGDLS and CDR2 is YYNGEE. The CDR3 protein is CASFTQFKQSRANVLTF. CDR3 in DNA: TGTGCCAGCTTCACGCAGTTCAAACAAAGTCGGGCCAACGTCCTGACTTTC.

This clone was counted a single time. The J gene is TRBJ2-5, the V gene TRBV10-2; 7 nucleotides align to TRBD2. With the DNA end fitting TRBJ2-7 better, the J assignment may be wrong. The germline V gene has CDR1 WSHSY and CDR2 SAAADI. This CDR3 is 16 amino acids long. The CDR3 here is CASSDPFTSASYEQYF. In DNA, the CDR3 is TGCGCCAGCAGTGACCCATTTACTAGCGCCTCCTACGAGCAGTACTTC.